This T cell receptor (beta chain) was documented in a study of blood T cell repertoires in COVID-19. Sequencing was performed with immunoSEQ multiplex PCR; in TCRdb, only in-frame clones are kept and a portion is missing. In the table there are 250,000 to 300,000 clones, less than 90% of which are singletons. This clone appeared a few times. The junction had 3 bases not matched to a gene; V was cut back by 4 bases and J by 4 bases. CDR1 is SGHRS, CDR2 YFSETQ, per germline. CDR3 length: 15 amino acids. This rearrangement joins TRBV5-1 to TRBJ2-1, with 12 bases fitting TRBD2. The clonotype originates from a woman in her seventies with COVID-19, enrolled during active disease. The sequencing input was peripheral blood. The CDR3: CASSRGTSGYNEQFF. The DNA of the CDR3 is TGCGCCAGCAGCCGCGGGACTAGCGGGTACAATGAGCAGTTCTTC.